The entry that follows covers one T cell receptor (beta chain) sequence. The sample originates from a study of cytomegalovirus exposure and HLA in healthy donors. The ends lost 7 bases at V and 0 bases at J; junction bases unmatched: 8. Germline V CDR1 and CDR2: SNHLY, FYNNEI. There are 15 residues in the CDR3. Generated by immunoSEQ multiplex PCR, the TCRdb table keeps only in-frame clones and is missing some. The sample includes over 250,000 clones, approximately 83% of them seen just once. The chain is built from TRBV2 and TRBJ2-7; 8 bases match TRBD2. This receptor was obtained from a woman aged 18-29 years in good health and CMV-seronegative. Source material: PBMCs. The CDR3 loop reads CASISGTRNSYEQYF. CDR3 DNA: TGTGCCAGCATCTCCGGGACTAGGAACTCCTACGAGCAGTACTTC.